The clone carrying this T cell receptor (beta chain) was picked up a small number of times. Sequenced by immunoSEQ multiplex PCR; TCRdb stores in-frame clones only, minus some. Of about 73,000 clones listed, 75% to 80% are singletons. The sample originates from a study of blood T cell repertoires in COVID-19. Study-wide background: COVID-19 samples from acute and convalescent phases originated in the United States, Italy and Spain.

CDR3 length: 12 amino acids. V dropped 0 bases and J dropped 9 bases, with 10 bases sitting between them. In germline, CDR1 is SGHRS, CDR2 YFSETQ. Material: peripheral blood. This sequence was found in a man between 65 and 79 years old with COVID-19, enrolled during active disease. The rearrangement joins TRBV5-1 to TRBJ2-7; no clear D. CDR3 sequence reads: CASSLDGLGQYF. The CDR3 DNA sequence: TGCGCCAGCAGCTTGGATGGGCTTGGGCAGTACTTC.